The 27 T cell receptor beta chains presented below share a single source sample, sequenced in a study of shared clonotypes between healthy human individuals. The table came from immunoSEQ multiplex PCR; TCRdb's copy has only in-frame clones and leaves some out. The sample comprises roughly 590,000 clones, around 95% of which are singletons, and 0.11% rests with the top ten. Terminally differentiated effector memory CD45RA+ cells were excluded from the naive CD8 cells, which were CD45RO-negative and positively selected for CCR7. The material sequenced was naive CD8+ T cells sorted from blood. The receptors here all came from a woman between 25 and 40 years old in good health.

The CDR3 protein is CASSQLAGNTGELFF. In nucleotides, the CDR3 is TGTGCCAGCAGCCAACTAGCGGGGAACACCGGGGAGCTGTTTTTT. V gene TRBV14 combines with J gene TRBJ2-2; 8 bases align to TRBD2. The CDR3 loop spans 15 amino acids. The V segment lost 2 bases and the J segment 1 base; nucleotides outside the gene matches: 0. Germline V lookup: CDR1 SGHDN, CDR2 FVKESK.

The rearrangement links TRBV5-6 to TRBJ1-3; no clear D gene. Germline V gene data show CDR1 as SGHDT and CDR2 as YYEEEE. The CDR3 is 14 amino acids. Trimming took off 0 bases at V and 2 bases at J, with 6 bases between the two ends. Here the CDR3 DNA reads TGTGCCAGCAGCTTGGGCAGAGCTGGAAACACCATATATTTT. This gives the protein CASSLGRAGNTIYF.

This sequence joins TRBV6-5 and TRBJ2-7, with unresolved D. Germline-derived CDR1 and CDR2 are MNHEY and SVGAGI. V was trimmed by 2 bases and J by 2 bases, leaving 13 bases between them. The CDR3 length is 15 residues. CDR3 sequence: CASSYVPGSTYEQYF. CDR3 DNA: TGTGCCAGCAGTTACGTCCCGGGCTCGACCTACGAGCAGTACTTC.

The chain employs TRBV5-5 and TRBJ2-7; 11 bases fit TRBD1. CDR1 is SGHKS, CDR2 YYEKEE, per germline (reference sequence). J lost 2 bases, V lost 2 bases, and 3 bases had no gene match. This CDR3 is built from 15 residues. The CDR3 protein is CASSFAGQGAYEQYF. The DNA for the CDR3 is TGTGCCAGCAGCTTTGCGGGACAGGGGGCCTACGAGCAGTACTTC.

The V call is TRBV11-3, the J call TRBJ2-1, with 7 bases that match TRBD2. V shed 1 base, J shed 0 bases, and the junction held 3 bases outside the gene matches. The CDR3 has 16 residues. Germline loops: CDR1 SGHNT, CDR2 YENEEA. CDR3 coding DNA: TGTGCCAGCAGCTTAGGGCGGGAGAGCTCCTACAATGAGCAGTTCTTC. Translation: CASSLGRESSYNEQFF.

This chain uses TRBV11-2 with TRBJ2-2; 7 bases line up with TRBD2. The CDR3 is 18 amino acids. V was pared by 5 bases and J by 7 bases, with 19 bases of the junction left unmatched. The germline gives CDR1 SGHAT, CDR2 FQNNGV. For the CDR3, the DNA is TGTGCCAGCAGCCCGGGCCCTTTGCGGGGAGGGCCGGGCGGGGAGCTGTTTTTT. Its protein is CASSPGPLRGGPGGELFF.

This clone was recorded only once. CDR3 bases: TGTGCCAGCAGTTTATCGGATGCGGAGACCCAGTACTTC. Translating it yields CASSLSDAETQYF. The chain recombines TRBV27 with TRBJ2-5; D ambiguous. V was clipped by 0 bases and J by 5 bases, with 7 bases between them. Germline CDR1 is MNHEY and CDR2 is SMNVEV (reference sequence). The CDR3 has 13 residues.

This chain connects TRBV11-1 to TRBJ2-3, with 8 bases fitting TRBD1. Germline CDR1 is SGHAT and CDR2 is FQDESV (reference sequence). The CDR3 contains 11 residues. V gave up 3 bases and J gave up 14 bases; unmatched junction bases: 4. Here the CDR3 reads CASSFRGRGYF. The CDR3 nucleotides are TGTGCCAGCAGCTTCAGGGGGCGCGGGTATTTT.

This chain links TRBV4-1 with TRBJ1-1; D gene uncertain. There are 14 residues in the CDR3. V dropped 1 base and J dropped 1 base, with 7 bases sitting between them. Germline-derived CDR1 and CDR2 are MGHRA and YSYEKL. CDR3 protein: CASSQAYGNTEAFF. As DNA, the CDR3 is TGCGCCAGCAGCCAAGCTTATGGGAACACTGAAGCTTTCTTT.

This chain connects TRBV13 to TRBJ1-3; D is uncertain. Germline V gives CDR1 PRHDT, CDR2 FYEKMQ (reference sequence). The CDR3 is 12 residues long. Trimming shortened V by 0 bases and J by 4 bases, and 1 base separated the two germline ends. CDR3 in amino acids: CASSLGGNTIYF. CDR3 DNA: TGTGCCAGCAGCTTAGGGGGAAACACCATATATTTT.

The CDR3 sequence is CASSLVSKDPQETQYF. The CDR3 DNA follows: TGTGCCAGCAGCTTAGTTTCGAAGGATCCCCAAGAGACCCAGTACTTC. This chain links TRBV11-2 with TRBJ2-5; no firm D call. Deletions cut 1 base from V and 1 base from J, with 13 bases between. The germline CDR1 and CDR2 sequences are SGHAT and FQNNGV. The CDR3 is 16 residues long.

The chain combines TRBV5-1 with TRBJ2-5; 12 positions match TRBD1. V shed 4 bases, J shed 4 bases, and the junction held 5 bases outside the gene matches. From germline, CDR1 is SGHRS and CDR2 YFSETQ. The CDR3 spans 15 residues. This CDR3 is CASSPGTGGTETQYF. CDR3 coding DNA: TGCGCCAGCAGCCCGGGGACAGGGGGCACAGAGACCCAGTACTTC.

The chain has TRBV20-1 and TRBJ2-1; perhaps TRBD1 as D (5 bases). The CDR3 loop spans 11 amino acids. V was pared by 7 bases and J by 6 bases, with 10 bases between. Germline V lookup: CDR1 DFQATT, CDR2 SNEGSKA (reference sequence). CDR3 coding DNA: TGCAGTGGGATCCAGGGCAATGAGCAGTTCTTC. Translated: CSGIQGNEQFF.

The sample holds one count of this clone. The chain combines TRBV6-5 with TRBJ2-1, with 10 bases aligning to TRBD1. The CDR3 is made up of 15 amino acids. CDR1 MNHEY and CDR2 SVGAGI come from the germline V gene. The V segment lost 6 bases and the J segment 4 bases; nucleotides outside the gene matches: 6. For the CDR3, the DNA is TGTGCCAGCAGCCCCGGGACAGGGGCGTACAATGAGCAGTTCTTC. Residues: CASSPGTGAYNEQFF.

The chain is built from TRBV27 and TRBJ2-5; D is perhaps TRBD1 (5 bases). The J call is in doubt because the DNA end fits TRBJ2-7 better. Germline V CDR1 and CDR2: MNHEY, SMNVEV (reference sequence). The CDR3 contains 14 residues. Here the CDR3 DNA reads TGTGCCAGCAGTTTACTTCCCCAGGGCGGCGAGCAGTACTTC. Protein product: CASSLLPQGGEQYF.

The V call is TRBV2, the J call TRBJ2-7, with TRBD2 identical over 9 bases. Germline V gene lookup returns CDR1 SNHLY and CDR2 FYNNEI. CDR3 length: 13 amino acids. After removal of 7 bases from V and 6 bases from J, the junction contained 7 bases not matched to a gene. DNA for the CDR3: TGTGCCAGCAAAATAGCGGGAGCTTCCGAGCAGTACTTC. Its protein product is CASKIAGASEQYF.

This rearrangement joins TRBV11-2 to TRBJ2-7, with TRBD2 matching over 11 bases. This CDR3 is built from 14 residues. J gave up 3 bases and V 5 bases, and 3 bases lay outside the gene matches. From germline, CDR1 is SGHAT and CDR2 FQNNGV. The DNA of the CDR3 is TGTGCCAGCAGCGCGCTAGCGGGAGGCTACGAGCAGTACTTC. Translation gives CASSALAGGYEQYF. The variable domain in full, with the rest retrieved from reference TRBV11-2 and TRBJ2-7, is EAGVAQSPRYKIIEKRQSVAFWCNPISGHATLYWYQQILGQGPKLLIQFQNNGVVDDSQLPKDRFSAERLKGVDSTLKIQPAKLEDSAVYLCASSALAGGYEQYFGPGTRLTVT.

CDR3 sequence: CASSSHSTGYGYTF. Written as DNA, the CDR3 is TGTGCCAGCAGTTCGCACTCGACAGGGTATGGCTACACCTTC. The rearrangement joins TRBV27 to TRBJ1-2, with 7 nucleotides matching TRBD1. Germline CDR1 reads MNHEY; CDR2 reads SMNVEV (reference sequence). J gave up 5 bases and V 4 bases, and 7 bases lay outside the gene matches. The CDR3 length is 14 residues.

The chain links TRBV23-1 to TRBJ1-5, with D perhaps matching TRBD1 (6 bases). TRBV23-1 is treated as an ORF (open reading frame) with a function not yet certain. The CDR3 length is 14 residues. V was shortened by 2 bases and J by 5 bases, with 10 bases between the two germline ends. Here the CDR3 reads CASSQPDRYQPQHF. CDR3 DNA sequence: TGCGCCAGCAGTCAACCCGACAGGTATCAGCCCCAGCATTTT.

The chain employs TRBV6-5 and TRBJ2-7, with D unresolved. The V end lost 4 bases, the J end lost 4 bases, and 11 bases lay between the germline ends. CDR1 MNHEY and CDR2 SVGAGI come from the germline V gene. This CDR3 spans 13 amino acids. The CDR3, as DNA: TGTGCCAGCAGTTCAGTTATGCATTACGAGCAGTACTTC. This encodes CASSSVMHYEQYF.

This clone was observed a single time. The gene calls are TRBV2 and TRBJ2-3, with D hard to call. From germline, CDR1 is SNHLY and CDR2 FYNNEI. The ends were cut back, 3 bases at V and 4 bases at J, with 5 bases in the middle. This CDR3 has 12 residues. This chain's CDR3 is CASSDSADTQYF. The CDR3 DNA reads TGTGCCAGCAGTGACTCCGCAGATACGCAGTATTTT.

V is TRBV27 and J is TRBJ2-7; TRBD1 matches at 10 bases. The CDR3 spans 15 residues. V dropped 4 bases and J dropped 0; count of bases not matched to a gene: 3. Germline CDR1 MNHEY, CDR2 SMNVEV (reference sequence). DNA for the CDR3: TGTGCCAGCAGTTCCGGGACAGGGGTCTCCTACGAGCAGTACTTC. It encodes CASSSGTGVSYEQYF.

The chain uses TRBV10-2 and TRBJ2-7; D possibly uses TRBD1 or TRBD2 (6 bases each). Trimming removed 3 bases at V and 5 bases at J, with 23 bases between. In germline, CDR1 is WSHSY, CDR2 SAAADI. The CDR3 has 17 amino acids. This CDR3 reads CASSEGAGTGGRNEQYF. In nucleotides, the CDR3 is TGCGCCAGCAGTGAAGGGGCGGGGACCGGGGGCAGGAACGAGCAGTACTTC.

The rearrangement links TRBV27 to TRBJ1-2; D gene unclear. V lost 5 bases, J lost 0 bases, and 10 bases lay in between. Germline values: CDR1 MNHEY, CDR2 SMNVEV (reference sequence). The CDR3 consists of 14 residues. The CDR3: CASSPGIANYGYTF. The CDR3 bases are TGTGCCAGCAGTCCGGGGATAGCTAACTATGGCTACACCTTC.

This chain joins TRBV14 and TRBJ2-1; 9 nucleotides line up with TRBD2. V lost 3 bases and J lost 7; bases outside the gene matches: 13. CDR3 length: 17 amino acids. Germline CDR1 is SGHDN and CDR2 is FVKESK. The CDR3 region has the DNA TGTGCCAGCAGCCATATGTGGGGAGCGGGAGGAGAGAATGAGCAGTTCTTC. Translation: CASSHMWGAGGENEQFF.

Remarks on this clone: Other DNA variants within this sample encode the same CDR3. CDR3 sequence reads: CASSFPGPYNEQFF. CDR3 DNA: TGTGCCAGCAGCTTCCCCGGGCCGTACAATGAGCAGTTCTTC. V and J are TRBV27 and TRBJ2-1; the D is unclear. This CDR3 spans 14 amino acids. Germline CDR1 reads MNHEY; CDR2 reads SMNVEV (reference sequence). V shed 6 bases and J shed 4 bases, with 13 bases lying between them.

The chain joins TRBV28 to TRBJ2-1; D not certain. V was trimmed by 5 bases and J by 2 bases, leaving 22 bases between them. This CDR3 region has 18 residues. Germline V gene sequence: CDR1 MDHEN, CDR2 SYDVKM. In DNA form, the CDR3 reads TGTGCCAGCAGTCCACCCGCCTTTGAGCGCCTACCCTACAATGAGCAGTTCTTC. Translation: CASSPPAFERLPYNEQFF. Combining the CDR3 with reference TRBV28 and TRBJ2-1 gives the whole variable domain DVKVTQSSRYLVKRTGEKVFLECVQDMDHENMFWYRQDPGLGLRLIYFSYDVKMKEKGDIPEGYSVSREKKERFSLILESASTNQTSMYLCASSPPAFERLPYNEQFFGPGTRLTVL.